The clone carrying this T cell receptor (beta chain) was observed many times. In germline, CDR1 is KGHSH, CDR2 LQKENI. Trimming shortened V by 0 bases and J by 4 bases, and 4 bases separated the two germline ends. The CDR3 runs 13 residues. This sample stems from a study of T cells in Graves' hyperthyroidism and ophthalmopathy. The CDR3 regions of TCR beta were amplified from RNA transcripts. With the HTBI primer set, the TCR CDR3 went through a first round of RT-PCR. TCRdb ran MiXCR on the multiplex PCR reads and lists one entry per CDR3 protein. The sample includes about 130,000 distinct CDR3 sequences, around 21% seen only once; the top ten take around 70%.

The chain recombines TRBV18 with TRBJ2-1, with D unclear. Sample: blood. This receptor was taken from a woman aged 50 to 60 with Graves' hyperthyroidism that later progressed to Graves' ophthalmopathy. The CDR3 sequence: CASSPPGYNEQFF. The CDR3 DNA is TGTGCCAGCTCACCACCTGGGTACAATGAGCAGTTCTTC.